This T cell receptor beta chain comes out of a study of shared clonotypes between healthy human individuals. Only in-frame clones appear in the TCRdb table, and some are missing; sequencing was by immunoSEQ multiplex PCR. This table has under 600,000 clones, 90% to 97% appearing once. Germline CDR1 MDHEN, CDR2 SYDVKM. With 5 bases clipped from V and 7 bases from J, the junction kept 16 bases outside the gene matches. The CDR3 loop spans 17 amino acids. This chain connects TRBV28 to TRBJ2-7; TRBD2 agrees at 11 bases. Sequencing was done on a sample of naive CD4+ T cells sorted from blood. Subset noted: CD45RA+ positively selected. The TCR comes from a woman in her twenties or thirties in good health. The CDR3 DNA is TGTGCCAGCAGTACAGGGTTTGATACTAGCGGGAGTCGGGAGCAGTACTTC. The encoded protein is CASSTGFDTSGSREQYF. The variable domain in full, with the rest retrieved from reference TRBV28 and TRBJ2-7, is DVKVTQSSRYLVKRTGEKVFLECVQDMDHENMFWYRQDPGLGLRLIYFSYDVKMKEKGDIPEGYSVSREKKERFSLILESASTNQTSMYLCASSTGFDTSGSREQYFGPGTRLTVT.